The present T cell receptor beta chain was sequenced within a study of diagnostic markers for celiac disease. The germline V gene has CDR1 SNHLY and CDR2 FYNNEI. The CDR3 has 12 residues. Frequency places this clonotype as medium-sized. TCRdb re-analyzed the reads; it lists each CDR3 protein once, without DNA. The repertoire table contains approximately 7,500 distinct CDR3 sequences. What was sequenced was either unsorted cells or a sorted T cell fraction (not recorded which). The V and J genes are TRBV2 and TRBJ1-1. This receptor was taken from a human donor. This table probably holds off-target reads from a library built for another chain. CDR3 loop: CASGSLNTEAFF. Variable domain in full (rest from reference TRBV2 and TRBJ1-1): EPEVTQTPSHQVTQMGQEVILRCVPISNHLYFYWYRQILGQKVEFLVSFYNNEISEKSEIFDDQFSVERPDGSNFTLKIRSTKLEDSAMYFCASGSLNTEAFFGQGTRLTVV.